This TCR beta chain was recovered during a study of T cell changes during pregnancy in multiple sclerosis. The assay was immunoSEQ multiplex PCR, and TCRdb's table has in-frame clones only and misses some. The table shows 18,000 or so clones, with 80% to 90% occurring only once. Trimming pared 3 bases from V and 4 bases from J, leaving 15 bases between. This CDR3 spans 15 amino acids. CDR1 is SGHAT and CDR2 is FQNNGV in the germline V gene. This receptor was identified in a female donor in good health, enrolled as a control in a pregnancy study. Sequencing used CD8+ T cells from peripheral blood mononuclear cells, obtained in the third trimester of pregnancy. J is TRBJ1-2 and V is TRBV11-2, with a possible D match to TRBD1 (6 bases). CDR3 protein: CASSLAAGAGYGYTF. The CDR3 DNA follows: TGTGCCAGCAGCTTGGCGGCAGGGGCGGGCTATGGCTACACCTTC.